Sequencing of this TCR beta chain was carried out in a study of blood T cell repertoires in COVID-19. For the study at large: The origin of the acute and convalescent COVID-19 samples was the United States, Italy and Spain.

Original methodology: Amplification of reference gene primers was used by the study to estimate nucleated cell counts. This table comes from immunoSEQ multiplex PCR, and its TCRdb copy is limited to in-frame clones, with some not included. V and J calls and clone size are those listed in that table; D and trimming were worked out from the DNA. The sample includes 140,000 or so clones, approximately 80% of them seen just once. This CDR3 has 13 residues. Germline V gene lookup returns CDR1 LNHDA and CDR2 SQIVND (reference sequence). The ends lost 5 bases at V and 5 bases at J; junction bases unmatched: 4.

The receptor was isolated from a man between 65 and 80 years old who had recovered from COVID-19. The chain joins TRBV19 to TRBJ2-5, with 8 bases aligning to TRBD1. Sequencing input: peripheral blood. The CDR3 spells CASSETGDETQYF. The CDR3 coding sequence is TGTGCCAGTAGTGAGACAGGGGACGAGACCCAGTACTTC.